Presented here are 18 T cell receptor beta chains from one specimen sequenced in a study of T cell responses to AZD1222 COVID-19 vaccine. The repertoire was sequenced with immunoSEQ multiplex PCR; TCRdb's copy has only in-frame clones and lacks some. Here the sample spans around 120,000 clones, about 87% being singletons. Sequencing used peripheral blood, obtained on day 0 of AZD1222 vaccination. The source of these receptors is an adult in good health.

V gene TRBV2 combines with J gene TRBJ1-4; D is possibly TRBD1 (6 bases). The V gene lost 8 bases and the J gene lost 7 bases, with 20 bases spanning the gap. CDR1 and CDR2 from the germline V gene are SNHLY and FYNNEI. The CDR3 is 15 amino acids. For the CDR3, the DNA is TGTGCCAGCCGTCCCCCGGGGGGGCCGGGTGAAAAACTGTTTTTT. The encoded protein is CASRPPGGPGEKLFF.

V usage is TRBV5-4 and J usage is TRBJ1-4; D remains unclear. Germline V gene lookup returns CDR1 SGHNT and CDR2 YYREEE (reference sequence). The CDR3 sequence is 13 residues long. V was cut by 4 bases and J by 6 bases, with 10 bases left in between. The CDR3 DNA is TGTGCCAGCAGCGCCCGGATGGATGAAAAACTGTTTTTT. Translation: CASSARMDEKLFF. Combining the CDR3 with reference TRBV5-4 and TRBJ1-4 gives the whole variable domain ETGVTQSPTHLIKTRGQQVTLRCSSQSGHNTVSWYQQALGQGPQFIFQYYREEENGRGNFPPRFSGLQFPNYSSELNVNALELDDSALYLCASSARMDEKLFFGSGTQLSVL.

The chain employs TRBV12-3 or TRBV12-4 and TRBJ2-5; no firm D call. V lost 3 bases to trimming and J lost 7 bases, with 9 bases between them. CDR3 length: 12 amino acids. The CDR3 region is CASSFTDRTQYF. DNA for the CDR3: TGTGCCAGCAGTTTTACAGATAGGACCCAGTACTTC.

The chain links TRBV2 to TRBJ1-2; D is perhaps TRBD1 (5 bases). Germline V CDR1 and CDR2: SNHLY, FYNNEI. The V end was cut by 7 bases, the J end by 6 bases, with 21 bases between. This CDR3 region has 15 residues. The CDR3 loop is CASTPMGGGWNGYTF. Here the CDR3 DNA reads TGTGCCAGCACCCCCATGGGGGGAGGGTGGAATGGCTACACCTTC. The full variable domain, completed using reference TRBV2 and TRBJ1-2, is EPEVTQTPSHQVTQMGQEVILRCVPISNHLYFYWYRQILGQKVEFLVSFYNNEISEKSEIFDDQFSVERPDGSNFTLKIRSTKLEDSAMYFCASTPMGGGWNGYTFGSGTRLTVV.

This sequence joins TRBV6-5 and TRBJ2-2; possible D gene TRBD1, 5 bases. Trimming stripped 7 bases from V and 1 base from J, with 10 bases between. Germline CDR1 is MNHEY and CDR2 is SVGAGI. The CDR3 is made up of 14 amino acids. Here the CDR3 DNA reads TGTGCCAGCAAAGGGGTTGAGAACACCGGGGAGCTGTTTTTT. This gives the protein CASKGVENTGELFF.

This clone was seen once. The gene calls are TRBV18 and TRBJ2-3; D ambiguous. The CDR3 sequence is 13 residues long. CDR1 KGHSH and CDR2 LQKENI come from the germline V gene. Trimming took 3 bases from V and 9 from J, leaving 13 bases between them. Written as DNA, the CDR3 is TGTGCCAGCTCACCCACGAATGGTGAAACGCAGTATTTT. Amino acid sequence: CASSPTNGETQYF.

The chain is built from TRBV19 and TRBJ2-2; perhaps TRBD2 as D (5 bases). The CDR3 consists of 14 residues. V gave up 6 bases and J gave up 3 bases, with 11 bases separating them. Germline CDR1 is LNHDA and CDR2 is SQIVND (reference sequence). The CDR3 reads CASRTPGDTGELFF. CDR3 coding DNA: TGTGCCAGTAGGACCCCCGGGGACACCGGGGAGCTGTTTTTT.

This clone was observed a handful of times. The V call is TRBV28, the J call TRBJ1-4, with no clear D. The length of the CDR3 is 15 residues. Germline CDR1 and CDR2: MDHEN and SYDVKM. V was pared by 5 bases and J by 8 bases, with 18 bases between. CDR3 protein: CASSPARREGEKLFF. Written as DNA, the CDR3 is TGTGCCAGCAGTCCCGCCCGGCGCGAAGGGGAAAAACTGTTTTTT.

CDR3 residues: CASSSTGQYSNQPQHF. CDR3 sequence (DNA): TGTGCCAGCAGCTCAACGGGCCAGTATAGCAATCAGCCCCAGCATTTT. V is TRBV7-2 and J is TRBJ1-5, with D uncertain. The CDR3 sequence is 16 residues long. The germline V gene encodes CDR1 SGHTA and CDR2 FQGNSA. V was trimmed by 4 bases and J by 0 bases, leaving 13 bases between them.

This CDR3 reads CARADGQETQYF. CDR3 in DNA: TGTGCCAGGGCGGACGGGCAAGAGACCCAGTACTTC. V gene TRBV2 combines with J gene TRBJ2-5; D unclear. Trimming took off 9 bases at V and 2 bases at J, with 10 bases between the two ends. CDR3 length equals 12 residues. Germline CDR1 and CDR2: SNHLY and FYNNEI. The variable domain in full, with the rest retrieved from reference TRBV2 and TRBJ2-5, is EPEVTQTPSHQVTQMGQEVILRCVPISNHLYFYWYRQILGQKVEFLVSFYNNEISEKSEIFDDQFSVERPDGSNFTLKIRSTKLEDSAMYFCARADGQETQYFGPGTRLLVL.

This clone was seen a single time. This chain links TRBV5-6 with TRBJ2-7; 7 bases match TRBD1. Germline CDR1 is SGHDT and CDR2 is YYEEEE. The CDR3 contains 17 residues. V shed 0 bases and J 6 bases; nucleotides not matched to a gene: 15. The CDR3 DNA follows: TGTGCCAGCAGCTTGGAACTAATACAGGGGACCCCCAGCGAGCAGTACTTC. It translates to CASSLELIQGTPSEQYF.

In DNA form, the CDR3 reads TGTGCCAGCAGTTTAGGGGAACCCTATGGCTACACCTTC. It yields the protein CASSLGEPYGYTF. J is TRBJ1-2 and V is TRBV28; D uncertain. The germline V gene has CDR1 MDHEN and CDR2 SYDVKM. The length of the CDR3 is 13 residues. V was cut by 2 bases and J by 4 bases, with 8 bases left in between.

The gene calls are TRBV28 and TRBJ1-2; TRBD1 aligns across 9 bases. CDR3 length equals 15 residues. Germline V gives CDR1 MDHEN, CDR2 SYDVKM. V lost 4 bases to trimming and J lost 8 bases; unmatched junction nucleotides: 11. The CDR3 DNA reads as TGTGCCAGCAGTTCTCGGGACAGGGAAGTGTTAGGCTACACCTTC. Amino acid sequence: CASSSRDREVLGYTF.

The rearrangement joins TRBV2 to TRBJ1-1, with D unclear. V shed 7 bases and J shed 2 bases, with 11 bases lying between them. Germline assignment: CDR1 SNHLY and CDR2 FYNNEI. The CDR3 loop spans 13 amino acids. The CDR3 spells CASMGSLNTEAFF. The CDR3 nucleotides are TGTGCCAGCATGGGCAGCCTTAACACTGAAGCTTTCTTT. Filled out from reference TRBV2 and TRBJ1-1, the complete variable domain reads EPEVTQTPSHQVTQMGQEVILRCVPISNHLYFYWYRQILGQKVEFLVSFYNNEISEKSEIFDDQFSVERPDGSNFTLKIRSTKLEDSAMYFCASMGSLNTEAFFGQGTRLTVV.

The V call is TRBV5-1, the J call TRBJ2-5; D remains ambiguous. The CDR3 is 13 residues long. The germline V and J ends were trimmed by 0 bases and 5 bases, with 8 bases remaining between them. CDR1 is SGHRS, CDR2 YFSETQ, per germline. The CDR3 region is CASSLGWGETQYF. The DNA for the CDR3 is TGCGCCAGCAGCTTGGGGTGGGGTGAGACCCAGTACTTC.

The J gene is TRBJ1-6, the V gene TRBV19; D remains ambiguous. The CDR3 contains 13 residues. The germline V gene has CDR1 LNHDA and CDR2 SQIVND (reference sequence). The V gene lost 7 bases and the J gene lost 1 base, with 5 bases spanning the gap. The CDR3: CASTGSYNSPLHF. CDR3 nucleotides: TGTGCCAGTACCGGATCCTATAATTCACCCCTCCACTTT.

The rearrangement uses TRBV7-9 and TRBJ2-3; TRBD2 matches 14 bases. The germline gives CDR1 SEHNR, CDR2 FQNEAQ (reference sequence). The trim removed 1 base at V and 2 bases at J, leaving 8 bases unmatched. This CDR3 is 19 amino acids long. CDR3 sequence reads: CASSLGLAGGNLFTDTQYF. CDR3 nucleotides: TGTGCCAGCAGCTTAGGACTAGCGGGGGGGAATTTATTCACAGATACGCAGTATTTT.

CDR3 nucleotides: TGCAGCGTTGGGGGACAGGTCAACACTGAAGCTTTCTTT. Translating it yields CSVGGQVNTEAFF. The rearrangement links TRBV29-1 to TRBJ1-1, with 8 positions matching TRBD1. The CDR3 runs 13 residues. J gave up 2 bases and V 4 bases, and 3 bases lay outside the gene matches. Germline CDR1 is SQVTM and CDR2 is ANQGSEA.